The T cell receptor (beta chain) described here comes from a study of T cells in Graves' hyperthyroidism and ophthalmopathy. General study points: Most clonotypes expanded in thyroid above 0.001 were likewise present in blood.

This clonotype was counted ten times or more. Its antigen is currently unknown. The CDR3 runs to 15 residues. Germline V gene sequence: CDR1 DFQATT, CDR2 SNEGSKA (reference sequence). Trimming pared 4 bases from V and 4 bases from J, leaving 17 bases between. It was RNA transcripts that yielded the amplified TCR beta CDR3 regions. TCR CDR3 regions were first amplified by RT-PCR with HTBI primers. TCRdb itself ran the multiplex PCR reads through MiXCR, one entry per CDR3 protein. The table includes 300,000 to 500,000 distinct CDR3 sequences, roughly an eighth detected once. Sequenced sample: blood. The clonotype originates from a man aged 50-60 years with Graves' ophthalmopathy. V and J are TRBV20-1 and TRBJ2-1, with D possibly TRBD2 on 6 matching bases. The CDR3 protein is CSATVAAGLYNEQFF. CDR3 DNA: TGCAGTGCTACCGTAGCGGCTGGCCTATACAATGAGCAGTTCTTC.